This record looks at one T cell receptor beta chain sequence and its context. Participants spanned ages about 18 to 100 years and resided in around 25 US areas. The table came from immunoSEQ multiplex PCR; TCRdb's copy has only in-frame clones and leaves some out. Here the sample spans approximately 400,000 clones, approximately 90% being singletons. The sample comes from a study of blood T cell repertoires in COVID-19. Trimming cost V 7 bases and J 0 bases, with 13 bases left between them. The germline CDR1 and CDR2 sequences are SEHNR and FQNEAQ (reference sequence). The CDR3 totals 14 residues. The sample was PBMCs or T cells enriched from blood (not recorded which). This clonotype originated in a woman aged 18-29 years who had recovered from COVID-19. This chain uses TRBV7-9 with TRBJ2-7, with D possibly TRBD2 on 6 matching bases. CDR3 DNA: TGTGCCAGCACCGACACGGGGGTCTCCTACGAGCAGTACTTC. Translation gives CASTDTGVSYEQYF.